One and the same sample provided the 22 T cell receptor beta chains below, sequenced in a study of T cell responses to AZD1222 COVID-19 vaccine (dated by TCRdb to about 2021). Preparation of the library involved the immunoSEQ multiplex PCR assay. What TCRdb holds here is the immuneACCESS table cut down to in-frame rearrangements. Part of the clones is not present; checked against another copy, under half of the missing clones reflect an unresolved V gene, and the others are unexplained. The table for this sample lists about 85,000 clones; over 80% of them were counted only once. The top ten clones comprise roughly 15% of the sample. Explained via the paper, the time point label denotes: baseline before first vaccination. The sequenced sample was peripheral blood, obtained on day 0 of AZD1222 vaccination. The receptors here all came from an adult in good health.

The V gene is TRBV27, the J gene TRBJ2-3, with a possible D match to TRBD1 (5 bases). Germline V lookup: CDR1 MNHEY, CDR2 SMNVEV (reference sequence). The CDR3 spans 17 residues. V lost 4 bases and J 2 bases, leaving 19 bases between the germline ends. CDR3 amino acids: CASSSLFKEGDTDTQYF. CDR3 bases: TGTGCCAGCAGTTCCCTCTTCAAGGAAGGGGACACAGATACGCAGTATTTT.

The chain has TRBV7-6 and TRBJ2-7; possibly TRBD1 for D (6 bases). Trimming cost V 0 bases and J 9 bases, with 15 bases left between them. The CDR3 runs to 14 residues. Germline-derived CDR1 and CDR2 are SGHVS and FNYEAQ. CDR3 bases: TGTGCCAGCAGCTTAGCACAGTCACAGGGTTGGCAGTACTTC. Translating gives CASSLAQSQGWQYF.

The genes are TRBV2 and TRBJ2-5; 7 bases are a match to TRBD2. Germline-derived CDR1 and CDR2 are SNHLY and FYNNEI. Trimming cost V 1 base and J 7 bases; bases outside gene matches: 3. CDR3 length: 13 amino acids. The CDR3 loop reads CASSEEGGATQYF. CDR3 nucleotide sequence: TGTGCCAGCAGTGAAGAGGGAGGGGCGACCCAGTACTTC. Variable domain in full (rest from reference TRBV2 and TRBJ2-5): EPEVTQTPSHQVTQMGQEVILRCVPISNHLYFYWYRQILGQKVEFLVSFYNNEISEKSEIFDDQFSVERPDGSNFTLKIRSTKLEDSAMYFCASSEEGGATQYFGPGTRLLVL.

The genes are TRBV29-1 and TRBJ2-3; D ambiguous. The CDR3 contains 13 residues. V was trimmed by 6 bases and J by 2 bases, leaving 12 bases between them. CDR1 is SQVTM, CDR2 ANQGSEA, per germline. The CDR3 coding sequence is TGCAGCGTATCGTTAAATCCCACAGATACGCAGTATTTT. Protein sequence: CSVSLNPTDTQYF.

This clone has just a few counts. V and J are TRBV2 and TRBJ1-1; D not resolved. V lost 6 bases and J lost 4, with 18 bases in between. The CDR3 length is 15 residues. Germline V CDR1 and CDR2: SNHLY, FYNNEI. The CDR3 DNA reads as TGTGCCAGCAGAGAACCGGGAGCCTTGGGCACTGAAGCTTTCTTT. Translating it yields CASREPGALGTEAFF.

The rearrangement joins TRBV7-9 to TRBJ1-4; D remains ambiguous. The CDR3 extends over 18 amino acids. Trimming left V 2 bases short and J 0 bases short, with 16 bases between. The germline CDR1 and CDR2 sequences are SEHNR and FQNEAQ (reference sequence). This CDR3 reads CASSLSSQGFATNEKLFF. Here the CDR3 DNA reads TGTGCCAGCAGCTTAAGCAGCCAAGGATTTGCAACTAATGAAAAACTGTTTTTT. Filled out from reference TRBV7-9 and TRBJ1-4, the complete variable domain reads DTGVSQNPRHKITKRGQNVTFRCDPISEHNRLYWYRQTLGQGPEFLTYFQNEAQLEKSRLLSDRFSAERPKGSFSTLEIQRTEQGDSAMYLCASSLSSQGFATNEKLFFGSGTQLSVL.

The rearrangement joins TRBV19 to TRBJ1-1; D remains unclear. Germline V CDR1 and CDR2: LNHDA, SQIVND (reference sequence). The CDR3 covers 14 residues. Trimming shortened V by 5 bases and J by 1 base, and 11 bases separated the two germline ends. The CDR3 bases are TGTGCCAGTAGTTCCTTAGGGAGGAACACTGAAGCTTTCTTT. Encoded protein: CASSSLGRNTEAFF.

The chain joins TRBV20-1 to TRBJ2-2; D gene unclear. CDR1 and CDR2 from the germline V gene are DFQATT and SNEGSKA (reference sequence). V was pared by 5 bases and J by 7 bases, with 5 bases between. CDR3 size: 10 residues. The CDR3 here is CSALGGELFF. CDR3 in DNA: TGCAGTGCTCTGGGCGGGGAGCTGTTTTTT.

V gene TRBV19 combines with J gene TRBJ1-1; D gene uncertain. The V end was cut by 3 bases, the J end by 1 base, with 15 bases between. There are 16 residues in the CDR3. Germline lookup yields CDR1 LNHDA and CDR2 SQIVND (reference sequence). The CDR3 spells CASSIGLLGGNTEAFF. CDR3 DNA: TGTGCCAGTAGTATTGGGCTACTAGGCGGGAACACTGAAGCTTTCTTT.

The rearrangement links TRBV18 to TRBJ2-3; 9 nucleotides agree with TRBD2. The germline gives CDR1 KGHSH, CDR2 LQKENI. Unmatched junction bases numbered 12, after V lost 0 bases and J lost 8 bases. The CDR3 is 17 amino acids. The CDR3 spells CASSPPSGSPKWGTQYF. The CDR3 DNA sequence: TGTGCCAGCTCACCACCTAGCGGGAGCCCTAAGTGGGGTACGCAGTATTTT.

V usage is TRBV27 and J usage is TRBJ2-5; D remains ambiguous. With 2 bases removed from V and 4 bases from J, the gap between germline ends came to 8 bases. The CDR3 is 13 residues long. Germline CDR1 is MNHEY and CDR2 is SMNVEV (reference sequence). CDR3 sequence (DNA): TGTGCCAGCAGTTTAAAGAATAGAGAGACCCAGTACTTC. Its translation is CASSLKNRETQYF.

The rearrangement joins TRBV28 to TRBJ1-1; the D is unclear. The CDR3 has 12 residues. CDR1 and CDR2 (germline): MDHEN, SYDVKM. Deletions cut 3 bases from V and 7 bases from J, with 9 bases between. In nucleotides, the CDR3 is TGTGCCAGCAGTTTTTCCTACAGTGAAGCTTTCTTT. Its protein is CASSFSYSEAFF.

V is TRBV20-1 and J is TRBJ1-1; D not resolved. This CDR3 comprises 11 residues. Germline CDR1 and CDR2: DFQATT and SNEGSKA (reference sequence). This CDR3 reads CSSIMNTEAFF. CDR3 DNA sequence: TGCAGCAGTATCATGAACACTGAAGCTTTCTTT.

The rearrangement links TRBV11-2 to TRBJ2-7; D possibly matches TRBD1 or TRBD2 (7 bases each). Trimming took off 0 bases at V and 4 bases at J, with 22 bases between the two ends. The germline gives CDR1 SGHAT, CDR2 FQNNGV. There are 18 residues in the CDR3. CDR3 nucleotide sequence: TGTGCCAGCAGCTTAGATCTCCGGGGGGACAGTCGTCAATACGAGCAGTACTTC. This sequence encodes CASSLDLRGDSRQYEQYF. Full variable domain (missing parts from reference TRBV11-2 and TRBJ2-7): EAGVAQSPRYKIIEKRQSVAFWCNPISGHATLYWYQQILGQGPKLLIQFQNNGVVDDSQLPKDRFSAERLKGVDSTLKIQPAKLEDSAVYLCASSLDLRGDSRQYEQYFGPGTRLTVT.

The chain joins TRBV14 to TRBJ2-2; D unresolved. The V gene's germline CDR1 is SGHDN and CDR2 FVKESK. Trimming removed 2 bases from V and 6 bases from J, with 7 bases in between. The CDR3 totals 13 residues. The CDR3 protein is CASSQLGPGELFF. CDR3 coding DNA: TGTGCCAGCAGCCAACTAGGTCCCGGGGAGCTGTTTTTT.

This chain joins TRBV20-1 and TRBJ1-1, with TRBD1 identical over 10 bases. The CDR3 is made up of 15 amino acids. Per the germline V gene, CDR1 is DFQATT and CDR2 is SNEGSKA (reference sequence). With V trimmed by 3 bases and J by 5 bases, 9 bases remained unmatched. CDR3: CSASTRDRGKTEAFF. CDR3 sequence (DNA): TGCAGTGCTAGTACGCGGGACAGGGGTAAAACTGAAGCTTTCTTT.

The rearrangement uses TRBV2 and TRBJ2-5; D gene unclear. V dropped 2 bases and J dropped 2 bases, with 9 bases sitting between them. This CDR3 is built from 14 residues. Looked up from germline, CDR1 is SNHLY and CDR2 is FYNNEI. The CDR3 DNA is TGTGCCAGCAGTGAAAGCTACGGACAAGAGACCCAGTACTTC. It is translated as CASSESYGQETQYF.

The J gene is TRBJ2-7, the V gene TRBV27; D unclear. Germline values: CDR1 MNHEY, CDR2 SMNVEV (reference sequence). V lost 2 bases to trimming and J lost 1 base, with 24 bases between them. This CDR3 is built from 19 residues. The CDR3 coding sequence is TGTGCCAGCAGTTTAAGGATCGGGCAGACCCGATTCGGGTCCTACGAGCAGTACTTC. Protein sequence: CASSLRIGQTRFGSYEQYF.

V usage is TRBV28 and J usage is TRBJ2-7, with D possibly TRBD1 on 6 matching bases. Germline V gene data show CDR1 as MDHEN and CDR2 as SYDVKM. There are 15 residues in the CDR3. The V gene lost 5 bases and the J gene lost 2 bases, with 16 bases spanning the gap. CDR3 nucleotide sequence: TGTGCCAGCAGTCGCATTGACAGGAATACCTACGAGCAGTACTTC. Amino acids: CASSRIDRNTYEQYF. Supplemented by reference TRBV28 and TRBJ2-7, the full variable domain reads DVKVTQSSRYLVKRTGEKVFLECVQDMDHENMFWYRQDPGLGLRLIYFSYDVKMKEKGDIPEGYSVSREKKERFSLILESASTNQTSMYLCASSRIDRNTYEQYFGPGTRLTVT.

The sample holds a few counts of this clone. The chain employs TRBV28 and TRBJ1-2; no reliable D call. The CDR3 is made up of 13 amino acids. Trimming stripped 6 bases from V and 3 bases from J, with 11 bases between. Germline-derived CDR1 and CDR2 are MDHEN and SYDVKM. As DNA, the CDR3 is TGTGCCAGCAGCAATATGAGGTACTATGGCTACACCTTC. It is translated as CASSNMRYYGYTF.

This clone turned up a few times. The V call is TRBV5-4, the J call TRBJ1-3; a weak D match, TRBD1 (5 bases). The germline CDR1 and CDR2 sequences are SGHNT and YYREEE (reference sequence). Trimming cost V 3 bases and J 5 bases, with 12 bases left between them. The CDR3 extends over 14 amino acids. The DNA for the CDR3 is TGTGCCAGCAGCTCCGGGACGGAACGAAACACCATATATTTT. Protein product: CASSSGTERNTIYF.

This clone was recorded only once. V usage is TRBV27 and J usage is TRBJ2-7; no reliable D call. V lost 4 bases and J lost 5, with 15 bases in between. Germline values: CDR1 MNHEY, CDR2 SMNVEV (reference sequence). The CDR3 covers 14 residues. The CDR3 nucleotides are TGTGCCAGCAGTTACCGAAGTACGTCGGACGAGCAGTACTTC. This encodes CASSYRSTSDEQYF.